Each of the 18 T cell receptor beta chains below was sequenced from the same sample in a study of untreated major depressive disorder. Sequencing was performed with immunoSEQ multiplex PCR; in TCRdb, only in-frame clones are kept and a portion is missing. The profile shows fewer than 30,000 clones, about 90% of them singletons. Study-level points and caveats: Compared with controls, depressed patients showed more TRBV05-01 (Vbeta 5.1) usage in CD4+ T cells.

Their antigens remain unidentified. Sequenced material: CD4+ T cells from PBMCs. All receptors come from a woman aged 25-40 years with major depressive disorder.

The V and J genes are TRBV4-2 and TRBJ1-6; D gene ambiguous. Germline loops: CDR1 LGHNA, CDR2 YNFKEQ. CDR3 length: 15 residues. V lost 1 base and J 0 bases, leaving 4 bases between the germline ends. CDR3 sequence (DNA): TGTGCCAGCAGCCAAGGGGGCTCCTATAATTCACCCCTCCACTTT. Translated: CASSQGGSYNSPLHF.

The genes are TRBV7-2 and TRBJ1-5; no reliable D call. Germline assignment: CDR1 SGHTA and CDR2 FQGNSA. This CDR3 region has 16 residues. V lost 1 base and J 1 base, leaving 11 bases between the germline ends. DNA for the CDR3: TGTGCCAGCAGCTTAGTTGGCAAAGGAAGCAATCAGCCCCAGCATTTT. Amino acids: CASSLVGKGSNQPQHF. Full variable domain (remainder filled in from reference TRBV7-2 and TRBJ1-5): GAGVSQSPSNKVTEKGKDVELRCDPISGHTALYWYRQSLGQGLEFLIYFQGNSAPDKSGLPSDRFSAERTGGSVSTLTIQRTQQEDSAVYLCASSLVGKGSNQPQHFGDGTRLSIL.

This chain connects TRBV9 to TRBJ2-7, with 9 positions matching TRBD1. This CDR3 spans 15 amino acids. The junction had 7 bases not matched to a gene; V was cut back by 5 bases and J by 1 base. Germline lookup yields CDR1 SGDLS and CDR2 YYNGEE. The CDR3 reads CASSVGQGESYEQYF. The CDR3 nucleotides read TGTGCCAGCAGTGTGGGACAGGGAGAGTCCTACGAGCAGTACTTC.

CDR3 DNA sequence: TGTGCCAGCAGTTCACTTGGAGGGGGGGAAGAGACCCAGTACTTC. Residues: CASSSLGGGEETQYF. The V call is TRBV27, the J call TRBJ2-5; maybe TRBD2 (7 bases). The CDR3 runs to 15 residues. V was shortened by 4 bases and J by 3 bases, with 15 bases between the two germline ends. The germline CDR1 and CDR2 sequences are MNHEY and SMNVEV (reference sequence).

The chain couples TRBV2 to TRBJ2-5; D not certain. The CDR3 sequence is 12 residues long. Germline lookup yields CDR1 SNHLY and CDR2 FYNNEI. CDR3 coding DNA: TGTGTCGGGCGGATACTTGCAGAGACCCAGTACTTC. Translated, it gives CVGRILAETQYF.

The count of this clone is one. The chain is built from TRBV7-3 and TRBJ2-2, with a weak D call TRBD1 (5 bases). V lost 5 bases, J lost 5 bases, and 15 bases lay in between. The CDR3 is 15 amino acids. Looked up from germline, CDR1 is SGHTA and CDR2 is FQGTGA. The CDR3 region is CASSPGPGRTGELFF. CDR3 DNA: TGTGCCAGCAGCCCGGGCCCAGGGCGGACCGGGGAGCTGTTTTTT.

The chain employs TRBV7-6 and TRBJ2-5; no reliable D call. The CDR3 has 14 residues. Germline V gene data show CDR1 as SGHVS and CDR2 as FNYEAQ. The germline V and J ends were trimmed by 0 bases and 5 bases, with 10 bases remaining between them. The CDR3 spells CASSLAAPAETQYF. In DNA form, the CDR3 reads TGTGCCAGCAGCTTAGCGGCCCCCGCGGAGACCCAGTACTTC.

V and J are TRBV4-1 and TRBJ1-5; D remains ambiguous. Deletions cut 4 bases from V and 2 bases from J, with 9 bases between. Germline assignment: CDR1 MGHRA and CDR2 YSYEKL. The length of the CDR3 is 14 residues. The CDR3 sequence: CASSLQEGNQPQHF. CDR3 in DNA: TGCGCCAGCAGCCTCCAAGAAGGCAATCAGCCCCAGCATTTT.

The CDR3 DNA reads as TGTGCCAGCAGGGACCGGGACAGATATAACTATGGCTACACCTTC. It encodes CASRDRDRYNYGYTF. The chain employs TRBV28 and TRBJ1-2, with 7 bases identical to TRBD1. The CDR3 length is 15 residues. Trimming cost V 6 bases and J 1 base; bases outside gene matches: 8. Germline V lookup: CDR1 MDHEN, CDR2 SYDVKM.

V gene TRBV10-3 combines with J gene TRBJ2-7; D is uncertain. Per the germline V gene, CDR1 is ENHRY and CDR2 is SYGVKD. V was trimmed by 5 bases and J by 7 bases, leaving 21 bases between them. There are 15 residues in the CDR3. CDR3 sequence reads: CAISRARPLHGEQYF. In nucleotides, the CDR3 is TGTGCCATCAGTCGGGCCCGACCACTCCATGGGGAGCAGTACTTC.

The chain recombines TRBV7-9 with TRBJ2-7, with 8 nucleotides matching TRBD1. The trim removed 8 bases at V and 4 bases at J, leaving 1 base unmatched. Germline CDR1 and CDR2: SEHNR and FQNEAQ (reference sequence). The CDR3 is 11 residues long. This CDR3 reads CASGQGYEQYF. Written as DNA, the CDR3 is TGTGCCAGCGGACAGGGTTACGAGCAGTACTTC.

This clone was counted a few times. This chain connects TRBV5-8 to TRBJ1-2; 8 nucleotides line up with TRBD1. The CDR3 length is 17 residues. Per the germline V gene, CDR1 is SGHTS and CDR2 is YDEGEE. V was clipped by 4 bases and J by 4 bases; unmatched bases: 15. This CDR3 is CASSLWTGRRSGYGYTF. CDR3 bases: TGTGCCAGCAGCCTCTGGACAGGGAGGAGGTCTGGCTATGGCTACACCTTC.

The V gene is TRBV28, the J gene TRBJ2-2, with TRBD1 matching 7 bases. Germline CDR1 and CDR2: MDHEN and SYDVKM. The CDR3 sequence is 15 residues long. Unmatched junction bases numbered 12, after V lost 7 bases and J lost 7 bases. The CDR3 loop reads CASTLGQLGGGELFF. CDR3 DNA: TGTGCCAGCACCTTGGGACAGCTAGGCGGCGGGGAGCTGTTTTTT.

This chain connects TRBV15 to TRBJ1-1; TRBD1 matches at 10 bases. Germline CDR1 is LNHNV and CDR2 is YYDKDF (reference sequence). The CDR3 sequence is 17 residues long. V was pared by 0 bases and J by 5 bases, with 9 bases of the junction left unmatched. DNA for the CDR3: TGTGCCACCAGCAGAGAGAAGGGACAGGGGTGGGGGACTGAAGCTTTCTTT. Translating gives CATSREKGQGWGTEAFF.

The chain uses TRBV12-5 and TRBJ1-1, with 9 bases fitting TRBD1. V shed 4 bases, J shed 1 base, and the junction held 1 base outside the gene matches. The CDR3 loop spans 14 amino acids. Looked up from germline, CDR1 is LGHNT and CDR2 is FRNRAP. The CDR3 sequence is CASGWDRANTEAFF. In DNA form, the CDR3 reads TGTGCTAGTGGTTGGGACAGGGCGAACACTGAAGCTTTCTTT.

This rearrangement joins TRBV6-5 to TRBJ2-1; TRBD2 is a possible D gene (5 bases). The V and J ends lost 1 base and 5 bases respectively, with 12 bases between them. Germline V gene lookup returns CDR1 MNHEY and CDR2 SVGAGI. The CDR3 is 15 residues long. DNA for the CDR3: TGTGCCAGCAGTTACTTCGATGGGAGAAACAATGAGCAGTTCTTC. It codes for CASSYFDGRNNEQFF.

The chain's CDR3 is CASSLESDSYNEQFF. CDR3 sequence (DNA): TGTGCCAGCAGCTTAGAGTCCGACTCCTACAATGAGCAGTTCTTC. V is TRBV11-3 and J is TRBJ2-1; D not certain. The CDR3 consists of 15 residues. In germline, CDR1 is SGHNT, CDR2 YENEEA. V shed 0 bases and J shed 0 bases, with 6 bases lying between them.

In this sample, this clone is medium-sized. The chain is built from TRBV5-1 and TRBJ1-2; 7 positions agree with TRBD1. Germline CDR1 and CDR2: SGHRS and YFSETQ. V was clipped by 4 bases and J by 4 bases; unmatched bases: 16. The CDR3 is made up of 17 amino acids. CDR3 region: CASSDSRDSSTFYGYTF. DNA of the CDR3: TGCGCCAGCAGCGACAGCCGGGACAGCTCCACATTCTATGGCTACACCTTC.